This paragraph reports one TCR beta chain. The sample comes from a study of T cell changes during pregnancy in multiple sclerosis. Method: immunoSEQ multiplex PCR; TCRdb's copy keeps in-frame clones and lacks some. The sample records around 25,000 clones, over 85% being singletons. The CDR3 has 14 residues. CDR1 SEHNR and CDR2 FQNEAQ come from the germline V gene (reference sequence). Deletions cut 3 bases from V and 1 base from J, with 9 bases between. This specimen was CD8+ T cells from peripheral blood mononuclear cells, taken in the third trimester of pregnancy. The sequence was obtained from a female donor in good health, enrolled as a control in a pregnancy study. This chain uses TRBV7-9 with TRBJ1-1; maybe TRBD1 (6 bases). The CDR3 protein is CASSFWTENTEAFF. The CDR3 nucleotides read TGTGCCAGCAGCTTTTGGACAGAGAACACTGAAGCTTTCTTT.